The entry below describes one T cell receptor (beta chain). This sample stems from a study of blood T cell repertoires in COVID-19. The CDR3 has 18 amino acids. With V trimmed by 5 bases and J by 2 bases, 13 bases remained unmatched. Germline V gene data show CDR1 as SGHRS and CDR2 as YFSETQ. Some clones are missing from TCRdb's copy, which holds only in-frame ones; the method was immunoSEQ multiplex PCR. The data show about 47,000 clones, roughly 80% seen once. This chain joins TRBV5-1 and TRBJ2-6; TRBD1 agrees at 7 bases. Sequencing was carried out using peripheral blood. The TCR comes from a man in his forties or fifties with acute or convalescent COVID-19. The CDR3 sequence is CASRRAYRDSAGANVLTF. CDR3 nucleotide sequence: TGCGCCAGCAGAAGAGCTTACCGGGACAGCGCTGGGGCCAACGTCCTGACTTTC.